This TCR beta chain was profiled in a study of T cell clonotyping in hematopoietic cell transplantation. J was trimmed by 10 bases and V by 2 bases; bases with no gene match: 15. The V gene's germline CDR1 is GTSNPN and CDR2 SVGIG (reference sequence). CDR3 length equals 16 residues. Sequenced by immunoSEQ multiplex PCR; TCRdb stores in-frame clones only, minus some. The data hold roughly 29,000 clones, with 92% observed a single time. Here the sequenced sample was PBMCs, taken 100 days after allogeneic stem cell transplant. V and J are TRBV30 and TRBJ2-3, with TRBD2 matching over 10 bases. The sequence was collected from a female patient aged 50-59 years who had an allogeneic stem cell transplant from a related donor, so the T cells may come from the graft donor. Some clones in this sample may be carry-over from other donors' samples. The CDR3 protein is CAWSPLLAGAIKAQYF. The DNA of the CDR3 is TGTGCCTGGAGTCCACTTCTAGCGGGGGCTATAAAGGCGCAGTATTTT.